These 9 T cell receptor beta chains came from one sample sequenced in a study of blood T cells in healthy people across ages. Together with a sample-barcoded 5' primer, a J-beta primer mix was included in a second PCR lasting about 6 to 11 cycles. Each CDR3 protein is one row after TCRdb ran MiXCR on the 5' RACE reads. The sample has hundreds of thousands of distinct CDR3 sequences, about 45% seen once. Sample: blood. These receptor sequences come from an elderly man in good health.

The gene calls are TRBV5-5 and TRBJ2-5; TRBD2 agrees at 11 bases. This CDR3 region has 15 residues. Trimming took 3 bases from V and 4 from J; bases not matched to a gene: 5. In germline, CDR1 is SGHKS, CDR2 YYEKEE (reference sequence). The chain's CDR3 is CASSWGLAEGETQYF. CDR3 coding DNA: TGTGCCAGCAGCTGGGGACTAGCGGAAGGAGAGACCCAGTACTTC.

V gene TRBV2 combines with J gene TRBJ2-7; TRBD1 might be the D (7 bases). This CDR3 comprises 13 residues. Between the trimmed V and J ends, which lost 6 bases and 1 base, there was a span of 10 bases. Germline CDR1 SNHLY, CDR2 FYNNEI. The CDR3 sequence: CASRGGQSYEQYF. The CDR3 coding sequence is TGTGCCAGCAGGGGGGGACAGTCCTACGAGCAGTACTTC.

The chain employs TRBV7-9 and TRBJ2-5; no definite D call. V shed 7 bases and J shed 2 bases, with 11 bases lying between them. CDR1 SEHNR and CDR2 FQNEAQ come from the germline V gene (reference sequence). The CDR3 sequence is 13 residues long. Written as DNA, the CDR3 is TGTGCCAGCATCAAAGACTTGCAAGAGACCCAGTACTTC. Residues: CASIKDLQETQYF. Full variable domain (remainder filled in from reference TRBV7-9 and TRBJ2-5): DTGVSQNPRHKITKRGQNVTFRCDPISEHNRLYWYRQTLGQGPEFLTYFQNEAQLEKSRLLSDRFSAERPKGSFSTLEIQRTEQGDSAMYLCASIKDLQETQYFGPGTRLLVL.

In this sample, this clonotype turned up many times. The V and J genes are TRBV28 and TRBJ2-7; D gene uncertain. Per the germline V gene, CDR1 is MDHEN and CDR2 is SYDVKM. The CDR3 is made up of 14 amino acids. Trimming cost V 5 bases and J 4 bases, with 15 bases left between them. This CDR3 is CASSRNEILYEQYF. The CDR3 bases are TGTGCCAGCAGTCGAAACGAGATTCTGTACGAGCAGTACTTC.

The chain couples TRBV7-9 to TRBJ2-1; 12 nucleotides agree with TRBD1. The CDR3 runs to 17 residues. V trimming: 5 bases; J trimming: 8 bases; junction bases outside the gene matches: 13. Germline CDR1 and CDR2: SEHNR and FQNEAQ (reference sequence). CDR3: CASSPLFGTGGLHEQFF. CDR3 nucleotides: TGTGCCAGCAGCCCCCTCTTTGGGACAGGGGGCCTTCATGAGCAGTTCTTC.

This clonotype came up a few times. The chain employs TRBV5-1 and TRBJ2-3, with 9 bases fitting TRBD1. CDR3 length equals 16 residues. Germline trimming cut 4 bases from V and 1 base from J; bases unmatched to any gene: 7. Germline assignment: CDR1 SGHRS and CDR2 YFSETQ. In nucleotides, the CDR3 is TGCGCCAGCAGCCTCCGTAGACAGGGGGGCACAGATACGCAGTATTTT. It is translated as CASSLRRQGGTDTQYF.

The V and J genes are TRBV28 and TRBJ2-3; D is unclear. CDR1 is MDHEN and CDR2 is SYDVKM in the germline V gene. The CDR3 extends over 14 amino acids. V was clipped by 7 bases and J by 0 bases, with 11 bases between them. CDR3 sequence (DNA): TGTGCCAGCACTGGCGCCACTAGCACAGATACGCAGTATTTT. This encodes CASTGATSTDTQYF.

The sample holds a few counts of this clonotype. The chain links TRBV7-6 to TRBJ1-1; D call uncertain. Germline V gene data show CDR1 as SGHVS and CDR2 as FNYEAQ. Between the trimmed V and J ends, which lost 1 base and 7 bases, there was a span of 10 bases. This CDR3 has 13 amino acids. CDR3 protein: CASSLGDGREAFF. DNA of the CDR3: TGTGCCAGCAGCTTAGGTGACGGGCGTGAAGCTTTCTTT.

The J gene is TRBJ2-1, the V gene TRBV12-3 or TRBV12-4; TRBD1 is a possible D gene (5 bases). This CDR3 is built from 15 residues. V gave up 6 bases and J gave up 4 bases, with 16 bases separating them. The DNA for the CDR3 is TGTGCCAGCAGCCTTACAGGTTACCAATACAATGAGCAGTTCTTC. Translating gives CASSLTGYQYNEQFF.